This T cell receptor beta chain derives from a study of OX40 agonist ivuxolimab in advanced cancers. As for the study in general: Cancers in dose escalation were hepatocellular, melanoma, renal cell and head and neck. General study findings and limits: Clones of CD4+ and CD8+ blood T cells grew by week 6 at doses of 0.1 to 3.0 mg/kg. The authors also found low normalized T-cell clonal expansion in some nonresponders.

Regarding this clone: The antigen remains unidentified.

Germline V CDR1 and CDR2: KGHSH, LQKENI. The CDR3 sequence is 15 residues long. The V and J ends lost 0 bases and 5 bases respectively, with 13 bases between them. Profiled with immunoSEQ multiplex PCR; TCRdb holds only in-frame clones, not every one. In the table there are fewer than 75,000 clones, 65% to 85% of which are singletons. On cycle 4 day 1 and cycle 7 day 1, as well as at baseline, blood was sampled. The chain has TRBV18 and TRBJ1-1, with D tentatively TRBD1 (6 bases). The source was CD4+ or CD8+ T cells sorted from blood, collected in a trial of the OX40 agonist ivuxolimab. The receptor was isolated from an adult with an advanced solid tumor such as melanoma, head and neck, liver or kidney cancer. The CDR3 DNA reads as TGTGCCAGCTCACCACCCAGGGGAAGGGGTACTGAAGCTTTCTTT. Its protein product is CASSPPRGRGTEAFF. Together with reference TRBV18 and TRBJ1-1, the CDR3 gives the full variable domain: NAGVMQNPRHLVRRRGQEARLRCSPMKGHSHVYWYRQLPEEGLKFMVYLQKENIIDESGMPKERFSAEFPKEGPSILRIQQVVRGDSAAYFCASSPPRGRGTEAFFGQGTRLTVV.